This T cell receptor (beta chain) was identified during a study of identifying expanded T cells in peripheral blood. Sequenced by immunoSEQ multiplex PCR; TCRdb stores in-frame clones only, minus some. Counted here are more than 50,000 clones, about four fifths occurring once; the ten biggest clones make up approximately 15%. Regarding the study as a whole: Across healthy donors, higher total template counts meant significantly greater approximately two-week count variance.

Points on this clone: The antigen remains unidentified.

This TCR derives from a person between 18 and 75 years old in good health. The specimen sequenced was blood.

The CDR3 protein is CASSKRPGEDEKLFF. The CDR3 DNA reads TGCGCCAGCTCTAAGAGGCCCGGGGAGGATGAAAAACTGTTTTTT. V is TRBV5-1 and J is TRBJ1-4; no definite D call. CDR1 is SGHRS, CDR2 YFSETQ, per germline. The CDR3 length is 15 residues. V was cut by 7 bases and J by 6 bases, with 19 bases left in between.